The 8 T cell receptor beta chains in this list originate from one sample, sequenced in a study of regulatory T cells in long-lasting Graves disease. Time point here: newly diagnosed GD, antithyroid drugs for less than 3 months. Isolated PBMC RNA provided the starting material for the TCR library. CDR3-region Arm-PCR and iRepertoire HTBI primers produced the TCR beta libraries. TCRdb redid the calling of the multiplex PCR reads with MiXCR, one entry per CDR3 protein. The sample contains about 440,000 distinct CDR3 sequences, 16% of which appear only once. This same sample was also taken into another study, of T cells in Graves' hyperthyroidism and ophthalmopathy.

Sequencing used peripheral blood mononuclear cells (PBMCs), obtained at new diagnosis, from a patient treated with antithyroid drugs. These receptors all stem from a woman aged 18-29 years with Graves disease.

This clonotype was seen at least ten times. The genes are TRBV20-1 and TRBJ2-1, with D possibly being TRBD2 (5 bases). V lost 3 bases, J lost 8 bases, and 14 bases lay in between. The germline gives CDR1 DFQATT, CDR2 SNEGSKA (reference sequence). The CDR3 runs to 13 residues. CDR3 in DNA: TGCAGTGCTAGGGCGGGTTGGGCCTATGAGCAGTTCTTC. It translates to CSARAGWAYEQFF.

The chain combines TRBV19 with TRBJ2-2; the D is unclear. The CDR3 has 15 amino acids. V was pared by 3 bases and J by 2 bases, with 10 bases between. The germline gives CDR1 LNHDA, CDR2 SQIVND (reference sequence). DNA for the CDR3: TGTGCCAGTAGTATCAGCCAGAAAAACACCGGGGAGCTGTTTTTT. Its translation is CASSISQKNTGELFF.

This clonotype was detected many times. A junction boundary mismatches the germline segment, possibly from a read error. CDR3 sequence (DNA): TGTGCCCGGAGTTCGGCAGGAGGTAGGGCTTTCTTT. Translating it yields CARSSAGGRAFF. The rearrangement joins TRBV30 to TRBJ1-1; no reliable D call. Germline CDR1 reads GTSNPN; CDR2 reads SVGIG (reference sequence). There are 12 residues in the CDR3.

This clonotype showed up just a few times. The V gene is TRBV12-3 or TRBV12-4, the J gene TRBJ2-7; 10 positions match TRBD1. The junction had 6 bases not matched to a gene; V was cut back by 3 bases and J by 4 bases. This CDR3 is built from 15 residues. CDR3 in amino acids: CASSLGQGSPYEQYF. The CDR3, as DNA: TGTGCCAGCAGTTTGGGACAGGGGTCCCCTTACGAGCAGTACTTC.

The V call is TRBV18, the J call TRBJ2-1; 9 bases map to TRBD2. The CDR3 is 17 amino acids. The V gene's germline CDR1 is KGHSH and CDR2 LQKENI. With V trimmed by 2 bases and J by 2 bases, 7 bases remained unmatched. CDR3 in amino acids: CASSPLTSGSPYNEQFF. The CDR3 bases are TGTGCCAGCTCACCATTGACTAGCGGATCCCCCTACAATGAGCAGTTCTTC.

This clonotype was recorded a few times. V is TRBV5-1 and J is TRBJ2-1; 10 positions match TRBD2. The CDR3 totals 15 residues. After removal of 0 bases from V and 10 bases from J, the junction contained 7 bases not matched to a gene. Germline assignment: CDR1 SGHRS and CDR2 YFSETQ. Here the CDR3 reads CASSLELAGQREQFF. CDR3 bases: TGCGCCAGCAGCTTGGAACTAGCGGGACAACGGGAGCAGTTCTTC.

This clonotype was recorded at least ten times. The CDR3 sequence is CASSPTAGASYNEQFF. The DNA of the CDR3 is TGTGCCAGCAGCCCCACAGCAGGGGCCTCCTACAATGAGCAGTTCTTC. The chain is built from TRBV11-2 and TRBJ2-1; tentatively, D is TRBD1 (6 bases). V lost 5 bases to trimming and J lost 0 bases, with 14 bases between them. The CDR3 length is 16 residues. Germline assignment: CDR1 SGHAT and CDR2 FQNNGV.

This clonotype has ten or more counts. This rearrangement joins TRBV20-1 to TRBJ2-3, with D possibly being TRBD2 (5 bases). The germline CDR1 and CDR2 sequences are DFQATT and SNEGSKA (reference sequence). The CDR3 spans 14 residues. The V end lost 6 bases, the J end lost 3 bases, and 16 bases lay between the germline ends. The CDR3 nucleotides are TGCAGTGCCAGCCTAGGAGGTAGAACAGATACGCAGTATTTT. Its translation: CSASLGGRTDTQYF.